The 2 T cell receptor beta chains listed next were all sequenced from one sample in a study of regulatory T cells in long-lasting Graves disease. Time point reported: newly diagnosed GD, antithyroid drugs for less than 3 months. RNA isolated from PBMCs was used to make the TCR library. Researchers made TCR beta libraries by using iRepertoire HTBI primers and running Arm-PCR on CDR3 regions. TCRdb re-derived calls from the multiplex PCR reads in MiXCR, one entry per CDR3 protein. The repertoire holds around 400,000 distinct CDR3 sequences, with around 15% as singletons. The sequencing used peripheral blood mononuclear cells (PBMCs), collected at new diagnosis, from a patient treated with antithyroid drugs. The origin of the receptors is a female donor with Graves disease.

This clonotype showed up just a few times. The rearrangement links TRBV20-1 to TRBJ1-2, with 7 bases lining up with TRBD1. CDR1 DFQATT and CDR2 SNEGSKA come from the germline V gene (reference sequence). V lost 5 bases and J lost 8; bases outside the gene matches: 17. The CDR3 loop spans 15 amino acids. The CDR3 bases are TGCAGTGCTCCCGGGACAGCTGGACTCGATCGGGGCTACACCTTC. Translated: CSAPGTAGLDRGYTF.

Ten or more counts support this clonotype. V gene TRBV27 combines with J gene TRBJ2-2, with D unclear. Germline-derived CDR1 and CDR2 are MNHEY and SMNVEV (reference sequence). The ends were cut back, 7 bases at V and 4 bases at J, with 7 bases in the middle. CDR3 length equals 12 residues. The CDR3 region has the DNA TGTGCCAGCACCTCCAGCACCGGGGAGCTGTTTTTT. Protein: CASTSSTGELFF.